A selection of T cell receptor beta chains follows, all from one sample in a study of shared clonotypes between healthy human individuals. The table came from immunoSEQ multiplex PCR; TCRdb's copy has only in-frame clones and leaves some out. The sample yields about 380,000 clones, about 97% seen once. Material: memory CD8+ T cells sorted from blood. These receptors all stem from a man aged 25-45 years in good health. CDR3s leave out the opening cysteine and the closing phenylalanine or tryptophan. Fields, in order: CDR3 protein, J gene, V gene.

CDR3aa: ASSLVGTGTYEQY
j_gene: TRBJ2-7
v_gene: TRBV5-1

CDR3aa: ASSVSQGNGYT
j_gene: TRBJ1-2
v_gene: TRBV9

CDR3aa: ASSYGTRRSSYEQY
j_gene: TRBJ2-7
v_gene: TRBV6-5

CDR3aa: ASSVESGGFTDTQY
j_gene: TRBJ2-3
v_gene: TRBV9

CDR3aa: ASRTGGGTLGANVLT
j_gene: TRBJ2-6
v_gene: TRBV19

CDR3aa: ASSSWQGGVNEQF
j_gene: TRBJ2-1
v_gene: TRBV27

CDR3aa: ASSGGSGTVTSGNTIY
j_gene: TRBJ1-3
v_gene: TRBV6-1

CDR3aa: ATSRDSTSLGGAGYT
j_gene: TRBJ1-2
v_gene: TRBV15

CDR3aa: ASSPLWGRGEQY
j_gene: TRBJ2-7
v_gene: TRBV14

CDR3aa: ASSLLGLAGAADTQY
j_gene: TRBJ2-3
v_gene: TRBV5-5

CDR3aa: ASKGTGVLNTEAF
j_gene: TRBJ1-1
v_gene: TRBV5-1

CDR3aa: ASSLDSGPPYEQY
j_gene: TRBJ2-7
v_gene: TRBV5-4

CDR3aa: ASGGGNIQY
j_gene: TRBJ2-4
v_gene: TRBV7-9

CDR3aa: ATSRPGRAGYEQY
j_gene: TRBJ2-7
v_gene: TRBV15

CDR3aa: AWRGGQGRNYGYT
j_gene: TRBJ1-2
v_gene: TRBV30

CDR3aa: ASSDRQGAYEQY
j_gene: TRBJ2-7
v_gene: TRBV10-2

CDR3aa: ASGNLRGADEQY
j_gene: TRBJ2-7
v_gene: TRBV28

CDR3aa: ARSWTGPPGQY
j_gene: TRBJ2-7
v_gene: TRBV5-3

CDR3aa: ASSIGLAGTGPYNEQF
j_gene: TRBJ2-1
v_gene: TRBV9

CDR3aa: ASDRGVHTEAF
j_gene: TRBJ1-1
v_gene: TRBV19

CDR3aa: ASSLDRVTDTQY
j_gene: TRBJ2-3
v_gene: TRBV5-1

CDR3aa: ASSFEKLYGYT
j_gene: TRBJ1-2
v_gene: TRBV5-4

CDR3aa: ASSYRDRDTEAF
j_gene: TRBJ1-1
v_gene: TRBV6-7

CDR3aa: AWSVTSGYEQY
j_gene: TRBJ2-7
v_gene: TRBV30

CDR3aa: ATSREGWQGMTF
j_gene: TRBJ1-1
v_gene: TRBV15

CDR3aa: ASSPQPPTYQETQY
j_gene: TRBJ2-5
v_gene: TRBV19

CDR3aa: ASGLAGAGEQY
j_gene: TRBJ2-7
v_gene: TRBV5-6

CDR3aa: ASSSGLAGVNEQF
j_gene: TRBJ2-1
v_gene: TRBV7-3

CDR3aa: ASSLGGIVYGYT
j_gene: TRBJ1-2
v_gene: TRBV5-6

CDR3aa: ASSYGQGAQGYT
j_gene: TRBJ1-2
v_gene: TRBV6-5

CDR3aa: ASSFGGSSYEQY
j_gene: TRBJ2-7
v_gene: TRBV28

CDR3aa: ATQFRAWDTGNEQF
j_gene: TRBJ2-1
v_gene: TRBV28

CDR3aa: ASSLSSNYEQF
j_gene: TRBJ2-1
v_gene: TRBV11-2

CDR3aa: ASREPGTSSHNEQF
j_gene: TRBJ2-1
v_gene: TRBV6-4

CDR3aa: ASSPPGAGGPNEQF
j_gene: TRBJ2-1
v_gene: TRBV19

CDR3aa: ASSDRRDRVGYGYT
j_gene: TRBJ1-2
v_gene: TRBV6-1

CDR3aa: ASSLVAGGRRFTYEQY
j_gene: TRBJ2-7
v_gene: TRBV11-2

CDR3aa: ASSSYTGELF
j_gene: TRBJ2-2
v_gene: TRBV11-3

CDR3aa: ASSESGTGATEAF
j_gene: TRBJ1-1
v_gene: TRBV2

CDR3aa: ASSIGPGGDEQF
j_gene: TRBJ2-1
v_gene: TRBV19

CDR3aa: ASSLGTSGSSSYEQY
j_gene: TRBJ2-7
v_gene: TRBV7-8

CDR3aa: ASSKGRPGGETQY
j_gene: TRBJ2-5
v_gene: TRBV21-1

CDR3aa: ASSQDSAGIYGYT
j_gene: TRBJ1-2
v_gene: TRBV4-1

CDR3aa: ASSLWGGPNTEAF
j_gene: TRBJ1-1
v_gene: TRBV7-9

CDR3aa: ASSLLAGDTGELF
j_gene: TRBJ2-2
v_gene: TRBV28

CDR3aa: ASSLALPAAAF
j_gene: TRBJ1-1
v_gene: TRBV5-1

CDR3aa: ASSSRASNYEQY
j_gene: TRBJ2-7
v_gene: TRBV9

CDR3aa: ASSSAGTSGSDTQY
j_gene: TRBJ2-3
v_gene: TRBV5-1

CDR3aa: ASSLGTGGNEQF
j_gene: TRBJ2-1
v_gene: TRBV7-8

CDR3aa: ASSLYPSGTDTQY
j_gene: TRBJ2-3
v_gene: TRBV27

CDR3aa: ASSPGQLRIKQETQY
j_gene: TRBJ2-5
v_gene: TRBV27

CDR3aa: ASSRLAGVDEQY
j_gene: TRBJ2-7
v_gene: TRBV27

CDR3aa: ASSLDPAGAGGDEQF
j_gene: TRBJ2-1
v_gene: TRBV5-1

CDR3aa: ASSEEERRQPQH
j_gene: TRBJ1-5
v_gene: TRBV6-1

CDR3aa: ASSLMTSGYQETQY
j_gene: TRBJ2-5
v_gene: TRBV5-1

CDR3aa: ASSLGLAEQF
j_gene: TRBJ2-1
v_gene: TRBV7-9

CDR3aa: ASLSPGLAFYEQY
j_gene: TRBJ2-7
v_gene: TRBV28

CDR3aa: ASSPSARSYNEQF
j_gene: TRBJ2-1
v_gene: TRBV4-2

CDR3aa: ASSLAGTKGYNEQF
j_gene: TRBJ2-1
v_gene: TRBV7-2

CDR3aa: ASSPSDETQY
j_gene: TRBJ2-5
v_gene: TRBV18